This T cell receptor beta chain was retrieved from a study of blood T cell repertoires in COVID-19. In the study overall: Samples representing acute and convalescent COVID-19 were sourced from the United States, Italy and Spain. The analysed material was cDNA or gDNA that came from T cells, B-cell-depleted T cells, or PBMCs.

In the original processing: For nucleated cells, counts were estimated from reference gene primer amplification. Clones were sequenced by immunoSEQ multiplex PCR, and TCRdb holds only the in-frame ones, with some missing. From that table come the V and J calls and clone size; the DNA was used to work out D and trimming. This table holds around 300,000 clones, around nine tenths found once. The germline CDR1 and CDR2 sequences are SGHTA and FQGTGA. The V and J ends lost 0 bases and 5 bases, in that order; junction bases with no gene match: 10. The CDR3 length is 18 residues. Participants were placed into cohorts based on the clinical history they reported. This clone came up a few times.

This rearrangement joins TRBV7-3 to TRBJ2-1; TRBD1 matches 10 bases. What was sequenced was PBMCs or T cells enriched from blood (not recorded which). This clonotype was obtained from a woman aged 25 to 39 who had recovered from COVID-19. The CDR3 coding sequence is TGTGCCAGCAGCTTAACGGGACAGGGGCAAGGGGCACACAATGAGCAGTTCTTC. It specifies CASSLTGQGQGAHNEQFF. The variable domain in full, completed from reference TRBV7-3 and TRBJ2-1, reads GAGVSQTPSNKVTEKGKYVELRCDPISGHTALYWYRQSLGQGPEFLIYFQGTGAADDSGLPNDRFFAVRPEGSVSTLKIQRTERGDSAVYLCASSLTGQGQGAHNEQFFGPGTRLTVL.